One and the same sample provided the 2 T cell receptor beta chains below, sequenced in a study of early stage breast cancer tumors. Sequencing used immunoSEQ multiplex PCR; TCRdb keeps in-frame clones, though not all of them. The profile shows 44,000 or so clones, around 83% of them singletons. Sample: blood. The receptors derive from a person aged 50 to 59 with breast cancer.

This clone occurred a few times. The CDR3 is CASSLGATARYALHF. The CDR3 coding sequence is TGTGCCAGCAGTTTAGGGGCCACTGCCAGGTATGCCCTCCACTTT. This chain links TRBV27 with TRBJ1-6; TRBD1 is a possible D gene (5 bases). The CDR3 spans 15 residues. The V and J ends lost 2 bases and 14 bases respectively, with 19 bases between them. Germline loops: CDR1 MNHEY, CDR2 SMNVEV (reference sequence).

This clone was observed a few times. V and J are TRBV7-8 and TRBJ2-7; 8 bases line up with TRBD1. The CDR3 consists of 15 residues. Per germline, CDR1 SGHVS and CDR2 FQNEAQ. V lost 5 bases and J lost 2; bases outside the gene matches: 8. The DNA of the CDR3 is TGTGCCAGCAGCCTCTGGGGGACAGGAACCTACGAGCAGTACTTC. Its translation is CASSLWGTGTYEQYF.